This entry lists 26 T cell receptor beta chains sequenced from one sample in a study of blood T cell repertoires in COVID-19 (TCRdb year 2020). Library generation was performed with the immunoSEQ multiplex PCR assay. The immuneACCESS repertoire file appears here via TCRdb, limited to in-frame rearrangements. These files lack a portion of the clones; in checked studies, under half of the deficit traces to unresolved V genes, and the cause of the others is not known. The table for this sample lists under 200,000 clones; roughly 84% of them were counted only once. More than 1.5% of the sample rests with the top ten. Material: peripheral blood. Receptors were obtained from a human donor in a cohort sampled during active COVID-19.

In its sample, this clone was seen a few times. V usage is TRBV7-2 and J usage is TRBJ1-5; 8 positions match TRBD1. V was pared by 5 bases and J by 4 bases, with 7 bases of the junction left unmatched. This CDR3 region has 15 residues. Germline CDR1 and CDR2: SGHTA and FQGNSA. In DNA form, the CDR3 reads TGTGCCAGCAGCCCAGGGACAGGACGTAATCAGCCCCAGCATTTT. It is translated as CASSPGTGRNQPQHF.

This clone was observed a single time. The genes are TRBV28 and TRBJ1-2, with a tentative D call TRBD1 (5 bases). V lost 2 bases to trimming and J lost 1 base, with 11 bases between them. This CDR3 has 15 residues. Germline CDR1 reads MDHEN; CDR2 reads SYDVKM. In DNA form, the CDR3 reads TGTGCCAGCAGTTTAGCGGGGCCAATTAACTATGGCTACACCTTC. Translated, it gives CASSLAGPINYGYTF.

The chain links TRBV24-1 to TRBJ2-2, with TRBD2 as a possible D gene (6 bases). Germline values: CDR1 KGHDR, CDR2 SFDVKD. The CDR3 is made up of 14 amino acids. V gave up 4 bases and J gave up 4 bases, with 9 bases separating them. In nucleotides, the CDR3 is TGTGCCACCAGTGACGGGGGTGCCACCGGGGAGCTGTTTTTT. Encoded protein: CATSDGGATGELFF.

This clone has just a few counts. The genes are TRBV7-9 and TRBJ2-7, with D perhaps matching TRBD2 (6 bases). Germline V gene lookup returns CDR1 SEHNR and CDR2 FQNEAQ (reference sequence). The CDR3 covers 14 residues. The V and J ends lost 1 base and 5 bases respectively, with 12 bases between them. In DNA form, the CDR3 reads TGTGCCAGCAGCTTAGTGGGGGGTCGGAACGAGCAGTACTTC. It is translated as CASSLVGGRNEQYF.

This clone was found many times. The chain joins TRBV4-1 to TRBJ2-7; the match to TRBD1 covers 10 bases. The V gene's germline CDR1 is MGHRA and CDR2 YSYEKL. The CDR3 runs to 16 residues. V lost 1 base, J lost 6 bases, and 9 bases stayed unmatched. The DNA for the CDR3 is TGCGCCAGCAGCCAAGGAGGGGGACAGGGGATGAGCGAGCAGTACTTC. As protein: CASSQGGGQGMSEQYF.

The chain joins TRBV11-3 to TRBJ2-7; 7 bases fit TRBD1. Germline CDR1 SGHNT, CDR2 YENEEA. This CDR3 comprises 13 residues. V was clipped by 5 bases and J by 2 bases; unmatched bases: 3. The CDR3 bases are TGTGCCAGCAGCATGGGGACAGCCTACGAGCAGTACTTC. As protein: CASSMGTAYEQYF.

This chain uses TRBV27 with TRBJ2-7; TRBD1 aligns across 9 bases. CDR1 and CDR2 from the germline V gene are MNHEY and SMNVEV (reference sequence). The CDR3 loop spans 14 amino acids. V dropped 6 bases and J dropped 0; count of bases not matched to a gene: 3. The CDR3, as DNA: TGTGCCAGCAGCGACAGGGGGAGCTCCTACGAGCAGTACTTC. This encodes CASSDRGSSYEQYF.

The chain couples TRBV14 to TRBJ2-7; a weak D match, TRBD2 (6 bases). Germline V lookup: CDR1 SGHDN, CDR2 FVKESK. This CDR3 has 13 amino acids. Trimming shortened V by 4 bases and J by 2 bases, and 9 bases separated the two germline ends. The CDR3 DNA sequence: TGTGCCAGCAGCCGGGAGGAGGCCTACGAGCAGTACTTC. Translating gives CASSREEAYEQYF.

The rearrangement joins TRBV19 to TRBJ2-7; D not certain. This CDR3 has 11 amino acids. The germline gives CDR1 LNHDA, CDR2 SQIVND (reference sequence). V lost 6 bases, J lost 1 base, and 4 bases lay in between. CDR3 protein: CASSQSYEQYF. The CDR3 DNA follows: TGTGCCAGTAGCCAGTCCTACGAGCAGTACTTC.

The chain links TRBV7-2 to TRBJ2-7; 9 nucleotides align to TRBD1. The V and J ends lost 7 bases and 2 bases, in that order; junction bases with no gene match: 12. Germline V gene lookup returns CDR1 SGHTA and CDR2 FQGNSA. The CDR3 extends over 16 amino acids. The CDR3 DNA is TGTGCCAGCACCACCACCGGGACAGGGCCAACCTACGAGCAGTACTTC. Translating it yields CASTTTGTGPTYEQYF.

The J gene is TRBJ1-2, the V gene TRBV19, with 7 positions matching TRBD1. Germline loops: CDR1 LNHDA, CDR2 SQIVND (reference sequence). Trimming cost V 7 bases and J 5 bases; bases outside gene matches: 7. This CDR3 is 13 amino acids long. The CDR3 reads CASKGGGAYGYTF. The CDR3 DNA follows: TGTGCCAGTAAAGGAGGGGGCGCGTATGGCTACACCTTC.

The chain employs TRBV28 and TRBJ2-7; TRBD2 aligns across 8 bases. V lost 2 bases and J lost 0; bases outside the gene matches: 6. Germline V gene data show CDR1 as MDHEN and CDR2 as SYDVKM. This CDR3 spans 16 amino acids. The CDR3, as DNA: TGTGCCAGCAGTTTAGTGGTAGCGGGAAGCTCCTACGAGCAGTACTTC. The encoded protein is CASSLVVAGSSYEQYF. The whole variable domain, remainder taken from reference TRBV28 and TRBJ2-7, is DVKVTQSSRYLVKRTGEKVFLECVQDMDHENMFWYRQDPGLGLRLIYFSYDVKMKEKGDIPEGYSVSREKKERFSLILESASTNQTSMYLCASSLVVAGSSYEQYFGPGTRLTVT.

This chain links TRBV7-3 with TRBJ2-7, with D maybe TRBD2 (6 bases). Germline V gene lookup returns CDR1 SGHTA and CDR2 FQGTGA. This CDR3 contains 13 residues. The V and J ends lost 2 bases and 5 bases respectively, with 10 bases between them. The CDR3 DNA is TGTGCCAGCAGCTTATCCCCGGGAGACGAGCAGTACTTC. It yields the protein CASSLSPGDEQYF.

The rearrangement links TRBV4-1 to TRBJ1-1; D is unclear. V was shortened by 3 bases and J by 1 base, with 9 bases between the two germline ends. This CDR3 region has 14 residues. Germline CDR1 MGHRA, CDR2 YSYEKL. This chain's CDR3 is CASSQISENTEAFF. CDR3 coding DNA: TGCGCCAGCAGCCAGATCTCAGAGAACACTGAAGCTTTCTTT.

V is TRBV18 and J is TRBJ2-7; D gene unclear. Trimming removed 2 bases at V and 0 bases at J, with 11 bases between. CDR3 length equals 15 residues. In germline, CDR1 is KGHSH, CDR2 LQKENI. In DNA, the CDR3 is TGTGCCAGCTCACCAAAGATCGCAGACTCCTACGAGCAGTACTTC. Residues: CASSPKIADSYEQYF.

The chain carries TRBV6-2 or TRBV6-3 and TRBJ1-1; no clear D gene. The V end lost 2 bases, the J end lost 2 bases, and 12 bases lay between the germline ends. In germline, CDR1 is MNHEY, CDR2 SVGEGT. CDR3 length: 15 residues. In DNA, the CDR3 is TGTGCCAGCAGTTACCCCACAGCCGGAAACACTGAAGCTTTCTTT. As protein: CASSYPTAGNTEAFF.

The chain couples TRBV27 to TRBJ2-1, with 10 nucleotides matching TRBD2. From germline, CDR1 is MNHEY and CDR2 SMNVEV (reference sequence). The CDR3 consists of 14 residues. V was clipped by 3 bases and J by 12 bases; unmatched bases: 8. In nucleotides, the CDR3 is TGTGCCAGCAGTTTGTCGGTAGCGGGAGGACCGCAGTTCTTC. Its translation: CASSLSVAGGPQFF.

This chain joins TRBV29-1 and TRBJ2-7, with no clear D. The ends were cut back, 4 bases at V and 3 bases at J, with 7 bases in the middle. From germline, CDR1 is SQVTM and CDR2 ANQGSEA. The CDR3 has 11 residues. CDR3 region: CSVGMYYEQYF. The CDR3 coding sequence is TGCAGCGTTGGTATGTACTACGAGCAGTACTTC.

The chain is built from TRBV24-1 and TRBJ1-1; TRBD1 matches 7 bases. The CDR3 runs 14 residues. V lost 7 bases and J lost 0; bases outside the gene matches: 4. Germline lookup yields CDR1 KGHDR and CDR2 SFDVKD. The CDR3 nucleotides are TGTGCCACCAGAGCGACAGGGTTGAACACTGAAGCTTTCTTT. Residues: CATRATGLNTEAFF.

The chain joins TRBV15 to TRBJ2-5; 8 bases match TRBD1. From germline, CDR1 is LNHNV and CDR2 YYDKDF (reference sequence). There are 15 residues in the CDR3. V shed 3 bases, J shed 1 base, and the junction held 4 bases outside the gene matches. The chain's CDR3 is CATSRSRGPQETQYF. In DNA form, the CDR3 reads TGTGCCACCAGCAGGTCCAGGGGGCCCCAAGAGACCCAGTACTTC.

The chain uses TRBV27 and TRBJ1-2; 8 nucleotides align to TRBD1. The V segment lost 6 bases and the J segment 8 bases; nucleotides outside the gene matches: 8. Germline CDR1 reads MNHEY; CDR2 reads SMNVEV (reference sequence). The CDR3 consists of 13 residues. This chain's CDR3 is CASRPGGAGGYTF. Written as DNA, the CDR3 is TGTGCCAGCAGACCAGGGGGCGCGGGCGGCTACACCTTC.

The chain joins TRBV10-3 to TRBJ2-1; possibly TRBD2 for D (6 bases). The CDR3 is made up of 13 amino acids. Germline CDR1 and CDR2: ENHRY and SYGVKD. V shed 7 bases and J shed 6 bases, with 13 bases lying between them. This CDR3 reads CAINPAEGNEQFF. In DNA, the CDR3 is TGTGCCATCAATCCAGCGGAGGGCAATGAGCAGTTCTTC.

This clone is a singleton in its sample. This chain joins TRBV6-6 and TRBJ1-3; D gene ambiguous. The CDR3 covers 15 residues. V was shortened by 4 bases and J by 2 bases, with 12 bases between the two germline ends. Germline CDR1 is MNHNY and CDR2 is SVGAGI (reference sequence). CDR3 bases: TGTGCCAGCAGTTCCATCGGCCGGGCTGGAAACACCATATATTTT. It is translated as CASSSIGRAGNTIYF.

J is TRBJ1-6 and V is TRBV5-4; TRBD1 matches 9 bases. The junction had 7 bases not matched to a gene; V was cut back by 7 bases and J by 8 bases. The length of the CDR3 is 14 residues. Germline-derived CDR1 and CDR2 are SGHNT and YYREEE (reference sequence). The CDR3, as DNA: TGTGCCAGCGGACAGGGGCGTTTCGATTCACCCCTCCACTTT. This gives the protein CASGQGRFDSPLHF.

The chain is built from TRBV9 and TRBJ1-3; possibly TRBD1 for D (6 bases). Germline V gene sequence: CDR1 SGDLS, CDR2 YYNGEE. CDR3 length: 18 residues. The V end was cut by 3 bases, the J end by 3 bases, with 22 bases between. The CDR3 is CASSASPDSRLGGNTIYF. Written as DNA, the CDR3 is TGTGCCAGCAGCGCCTCTCCGGACAGCCGGCTGGGTGGAAACACCATATATTTT.

The chain links TRBV10-1 to TRBJ2-2; 7 nucleotides line up with TRBD2. The CDR3 runs 14 residues. Germline assignment: CDR1 WNHNN and CDR2 SYGVQD (reference sequence). The V gene end was trimmed by 0 bases and the J gene end by 5 bases; junction bases not matched to a gene: 0. The CDR3 DNA follows: TGCGCCAGCAGTGAGTCGGGAGGGACCGGGGAGCTGTTTTTT. Its protein product is CASSESGGTGELFF.